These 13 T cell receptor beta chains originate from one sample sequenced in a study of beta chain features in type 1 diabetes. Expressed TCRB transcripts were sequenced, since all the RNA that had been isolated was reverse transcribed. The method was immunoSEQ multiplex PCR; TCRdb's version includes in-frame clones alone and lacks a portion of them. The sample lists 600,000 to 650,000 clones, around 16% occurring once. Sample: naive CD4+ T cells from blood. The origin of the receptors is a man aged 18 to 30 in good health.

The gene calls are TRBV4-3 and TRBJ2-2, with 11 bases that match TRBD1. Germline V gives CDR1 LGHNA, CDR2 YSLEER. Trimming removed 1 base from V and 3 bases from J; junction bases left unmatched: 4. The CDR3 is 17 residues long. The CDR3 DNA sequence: TGCGCCAGCAGCCAAGCCAGGACAGGGGGCTACACCGGGGAGCTGTTTTTT. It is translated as CASSQARTGGYTGELFF.

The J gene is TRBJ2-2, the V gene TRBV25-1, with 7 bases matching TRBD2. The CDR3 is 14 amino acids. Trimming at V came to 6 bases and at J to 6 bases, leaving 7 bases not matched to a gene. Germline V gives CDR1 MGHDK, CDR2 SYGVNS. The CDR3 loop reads CASRRDYAAGELFF. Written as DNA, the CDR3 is TGTGCCAGCAGACGGGACTATGCGGCCGGGGAGCTGTTTTTT.

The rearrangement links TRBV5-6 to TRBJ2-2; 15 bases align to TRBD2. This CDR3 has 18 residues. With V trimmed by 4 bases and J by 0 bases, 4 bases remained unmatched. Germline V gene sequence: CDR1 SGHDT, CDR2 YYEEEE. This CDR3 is CASSPGLAGGPNTGELFF. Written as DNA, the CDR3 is TGTGCCAGCAGCCCTGGACTAGCGGGAGGGCCGAACACCGGGGAGCTGTTTTTT.

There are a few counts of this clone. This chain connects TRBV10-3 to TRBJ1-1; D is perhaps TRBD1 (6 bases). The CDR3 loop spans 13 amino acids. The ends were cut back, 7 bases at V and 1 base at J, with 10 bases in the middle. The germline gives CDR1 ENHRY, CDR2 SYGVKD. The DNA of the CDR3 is TGTGCCATCACCGACAGGTCGAACACTGAAGCTTTCTTT. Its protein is CAITDRSNTEAFF.

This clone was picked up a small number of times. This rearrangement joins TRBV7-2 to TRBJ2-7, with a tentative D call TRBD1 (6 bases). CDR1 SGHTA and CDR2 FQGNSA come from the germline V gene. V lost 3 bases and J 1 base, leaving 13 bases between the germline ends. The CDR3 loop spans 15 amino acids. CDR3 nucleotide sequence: TGTGCCAGCAGCTTCGTGCGCAGGGGTTCCTACGAGCAGTACTTC. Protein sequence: CASSFVRRGSYEQYF.

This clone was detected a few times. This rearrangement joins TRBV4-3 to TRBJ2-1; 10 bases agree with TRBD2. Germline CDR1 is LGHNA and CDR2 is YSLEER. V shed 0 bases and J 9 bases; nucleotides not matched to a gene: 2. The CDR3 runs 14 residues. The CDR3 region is CASSQEASGGEQFF. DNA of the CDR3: TGCGCCAGCAGCCAAGAGGCTAGCGGGGGTGAGCAGTTCTTC.

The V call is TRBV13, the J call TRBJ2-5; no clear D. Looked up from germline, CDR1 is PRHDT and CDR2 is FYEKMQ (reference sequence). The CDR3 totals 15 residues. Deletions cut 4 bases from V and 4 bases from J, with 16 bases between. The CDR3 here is CASSSPRAVRETQYF. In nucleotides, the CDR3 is TGTGCCAGCAGCTCCCCCCGGGCAGTCAGAGAGACCCAGTACTTC.

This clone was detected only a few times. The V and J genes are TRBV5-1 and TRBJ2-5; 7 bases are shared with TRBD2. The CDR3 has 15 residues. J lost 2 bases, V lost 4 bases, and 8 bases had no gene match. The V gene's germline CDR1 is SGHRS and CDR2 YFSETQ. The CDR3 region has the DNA TGCGCCAGCAGCATCGCGGGCGGGGGACAAGAGACCCAGTACTTC. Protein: CASSIAGGGQETQYF.

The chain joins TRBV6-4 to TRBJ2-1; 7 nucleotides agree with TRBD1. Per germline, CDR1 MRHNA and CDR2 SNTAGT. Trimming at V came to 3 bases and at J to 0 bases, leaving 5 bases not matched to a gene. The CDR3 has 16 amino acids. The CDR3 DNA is TGTGCCAGCAGTGAGGGAAGGGACAGCTCCTACAATGAGCAGTTCTTC. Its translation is CASSEGRDSSYNEQFF.

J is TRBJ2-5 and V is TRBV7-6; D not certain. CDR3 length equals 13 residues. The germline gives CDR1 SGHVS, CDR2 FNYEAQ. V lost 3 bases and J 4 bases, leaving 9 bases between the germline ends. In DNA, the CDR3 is TGTGCCAGCAGCTTGTGGGCTGGAGAGACCCAGTACTTC. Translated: CASSLWAGETQYF.

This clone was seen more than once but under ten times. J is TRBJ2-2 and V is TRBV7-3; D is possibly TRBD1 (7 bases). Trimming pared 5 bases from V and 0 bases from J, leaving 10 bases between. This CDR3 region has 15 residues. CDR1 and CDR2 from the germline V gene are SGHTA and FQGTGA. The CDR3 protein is CASSPGGSNTGELFF. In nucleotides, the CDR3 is TGTGCCAGCAGCCCAGGGGGGTCGAACACCGGGGAGCTGTTTTTT.

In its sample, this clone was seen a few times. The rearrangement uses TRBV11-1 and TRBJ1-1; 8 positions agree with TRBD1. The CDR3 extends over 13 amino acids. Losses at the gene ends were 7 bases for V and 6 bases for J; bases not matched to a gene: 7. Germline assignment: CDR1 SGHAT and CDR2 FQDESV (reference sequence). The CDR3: CASTPGGNPEAFF. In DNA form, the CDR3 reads TGTGCCAGCACCCCAGGGGGCAACCCTGAAGCTTTCTTT. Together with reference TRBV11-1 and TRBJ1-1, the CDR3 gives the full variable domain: EAEVAQSPRYKITEKSQAVAFWCDPISGHATLYWYRQILGQGPELLVQFQDESVVDDSQLPKDRFSAERLKGVDSTLKIQPAELGDSAMYLCASTPGGNPEAFFGQGTRLTVV.

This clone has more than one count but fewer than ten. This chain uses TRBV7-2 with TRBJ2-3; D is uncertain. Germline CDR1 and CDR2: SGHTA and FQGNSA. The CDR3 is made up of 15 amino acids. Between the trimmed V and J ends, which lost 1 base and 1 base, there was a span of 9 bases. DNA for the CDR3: TGTGCCAGCAGCTTAGACTTAGCAGGCACAGATACGCAGTATTTT. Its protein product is CASSLDLAGTDTQYF.